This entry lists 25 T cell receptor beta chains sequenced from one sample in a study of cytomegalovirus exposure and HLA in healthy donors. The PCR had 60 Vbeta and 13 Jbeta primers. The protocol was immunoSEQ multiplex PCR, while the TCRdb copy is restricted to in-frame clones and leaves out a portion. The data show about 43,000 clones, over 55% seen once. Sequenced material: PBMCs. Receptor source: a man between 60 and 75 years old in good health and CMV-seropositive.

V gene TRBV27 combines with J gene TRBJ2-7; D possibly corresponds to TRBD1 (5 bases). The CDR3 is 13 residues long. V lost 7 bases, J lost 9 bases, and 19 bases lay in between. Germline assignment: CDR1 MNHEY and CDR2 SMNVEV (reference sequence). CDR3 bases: TGTGCCAGCACCCCGGAACAGGTGGGTATGCAGTACTTC. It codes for CASTPEQVGMQYF.

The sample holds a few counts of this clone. The CDR3 protein is CASSPGQGTISYEQYF. In DNA form, the CDR3 reads TGTGCCAGCAGCCCCGGACAGGGGACAATCTCCTACGAGCAGTACTTC. The chain joins TRBV11-2 to TRBJ2-7; 9 nucleotides match TRBD1. CDR3 length: 16 residues. With 5 bases clipped from V and 0 bases from J, the junction kept 8 bases outside the gene matches. Per germline, CDR1 SGHAT and CDR2 FQNNGV.

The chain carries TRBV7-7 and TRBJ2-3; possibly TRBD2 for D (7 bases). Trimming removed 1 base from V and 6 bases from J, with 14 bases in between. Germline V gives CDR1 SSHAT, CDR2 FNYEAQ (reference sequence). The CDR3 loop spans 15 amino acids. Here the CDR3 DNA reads TGTGCCAGCAGCTTAGAGGGGACTACAGGGGATACGCAGTATTTT. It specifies CASSLEGTTGDTQYF.

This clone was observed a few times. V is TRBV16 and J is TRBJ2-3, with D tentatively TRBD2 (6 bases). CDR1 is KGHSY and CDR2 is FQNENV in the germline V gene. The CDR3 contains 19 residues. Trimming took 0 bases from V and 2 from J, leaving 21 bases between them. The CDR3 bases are TGTGCCAGCAGCCAATCACCCCTAGGGGCGGGGACCACCACAGATACGCAGTATTTT. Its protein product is CASSQSPLGAGTTTDTQYF.

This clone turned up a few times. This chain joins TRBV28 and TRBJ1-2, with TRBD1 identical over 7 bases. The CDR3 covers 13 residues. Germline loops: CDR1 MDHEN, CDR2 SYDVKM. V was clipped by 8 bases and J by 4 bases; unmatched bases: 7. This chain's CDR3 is CASRDSRTYGYTF. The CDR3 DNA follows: TGTGCCAGCCGGGACAGTCGAACCTATGGCTACACCTTC.

In DNA, the CDR3 is TGCGCCAGCAGCCAAGAATCCACAGGGGGTTACACTGAAGCTTTCTTT. Encoded protein: CASSQESTGGYTEAFF. The J gene is TRBJ1-1, the V gene TRBV4-3, with TRBD1 matching 8 bases. The CDR3 has 16 amino acids. Germline CDR1 reads LGHNA; CDR2 reads YSLEER. Trimming took 0 bases from V and 3 from J; bases not matched to a gene: 6.

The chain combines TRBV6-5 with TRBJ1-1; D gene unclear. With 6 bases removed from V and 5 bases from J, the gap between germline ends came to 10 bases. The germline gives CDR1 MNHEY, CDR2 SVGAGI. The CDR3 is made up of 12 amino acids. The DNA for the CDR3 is TGTGCCAGCAGCCCCTCTCCGACTGAAGCTTTCTTT. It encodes CASSPSPTEAFF.

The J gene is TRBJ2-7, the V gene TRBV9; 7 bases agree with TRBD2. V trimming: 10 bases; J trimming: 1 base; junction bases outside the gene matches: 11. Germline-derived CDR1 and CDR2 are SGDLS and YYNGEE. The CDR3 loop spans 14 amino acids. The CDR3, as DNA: TGTGCCGGGACGGGGGGAGGAGGATCCTACGAGCAGTACTTC. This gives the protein CAGTGGGGSYEQYF.

CDR3 nucleotide sequence: TGTGCCAGCAGCCAACCTACTAGCGGGAGATACAATGAGCAGTTCTTC. It yields the protein CASSQPTSGRYNEQFF. This sequence joins TRBV28 and TRBJ2-1, with 11 bases identical to TRBD2. The CDR3 runs to 16 residues. V lost 6 bases and J lost 4; bases outside the gene matches: 8. The germline CDR1 and CDR2 sequences are MDHEN and SYDVKM. The full variable domain, in which reference TRBV28 and TRBJ2-1 provide the parts outside the CDR3, is DVKVTQSSRYLVKRTGEKVFLECVQDMDHENMFWYRQDPGLGLRLIYFSYDVKMKEKGDIPEGYSVSREKKERFSLILESASTNQTSMYLCASSQPTSGRYNEQFFGPGTRLTVL.

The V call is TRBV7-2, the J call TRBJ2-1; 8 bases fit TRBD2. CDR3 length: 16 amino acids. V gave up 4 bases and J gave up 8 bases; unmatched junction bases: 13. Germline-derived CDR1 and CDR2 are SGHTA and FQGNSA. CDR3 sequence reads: CASSSAGRSGSDEQFF. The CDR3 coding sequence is TGTGCCAGCAGCTCGGCCGGACGGAGCGGGAGCGATGAGCAGTTCTTC.

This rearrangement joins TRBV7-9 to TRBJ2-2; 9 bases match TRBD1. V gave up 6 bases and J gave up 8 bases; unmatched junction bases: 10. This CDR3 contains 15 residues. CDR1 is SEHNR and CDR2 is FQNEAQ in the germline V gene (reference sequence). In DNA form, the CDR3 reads TGTGCCAGCAGTCGGGACAGGGTTTCGGAGGGGGAGCTGTTTTTT. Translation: CASSRDRVSEGELFF. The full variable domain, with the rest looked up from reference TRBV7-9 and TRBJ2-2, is DTGVSQNPRHKITKRGQNVTFRCDPISEHNRLYWYRQTLGQGPEFLTYFQNEAQLEKSRLLSDRFSAERPKGSFSTLEIQRTEQGDSAMYLCASSRDRVSEGELFFGEGSRLTVL.

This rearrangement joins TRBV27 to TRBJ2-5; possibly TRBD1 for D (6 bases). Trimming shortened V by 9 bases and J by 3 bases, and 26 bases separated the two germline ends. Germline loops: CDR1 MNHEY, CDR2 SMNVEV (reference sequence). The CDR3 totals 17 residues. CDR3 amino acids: CASSPSSTGRWEETQYF. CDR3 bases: TGTGCCAGTTCCCCGTCTTCTACAGGGCGGTGGGAAGAGACCCAGTACTTC.

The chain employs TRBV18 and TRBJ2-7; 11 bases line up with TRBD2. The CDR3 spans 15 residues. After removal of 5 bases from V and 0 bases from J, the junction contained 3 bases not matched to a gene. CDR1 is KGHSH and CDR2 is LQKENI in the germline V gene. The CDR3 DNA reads TGTGCCAGCTCATTCGGGACTAGCGGCTCCTACGAGCAGTACTTC. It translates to CASSFGTSGSYEQYF.

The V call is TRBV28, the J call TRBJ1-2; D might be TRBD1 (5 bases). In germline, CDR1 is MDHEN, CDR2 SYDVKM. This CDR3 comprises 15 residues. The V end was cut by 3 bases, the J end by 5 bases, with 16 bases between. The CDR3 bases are TGTGCCAGCAGTTTTGGGGCAGAGATTATTTATGGCTACACCTTC. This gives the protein CASSFGAEIIYGYTF.

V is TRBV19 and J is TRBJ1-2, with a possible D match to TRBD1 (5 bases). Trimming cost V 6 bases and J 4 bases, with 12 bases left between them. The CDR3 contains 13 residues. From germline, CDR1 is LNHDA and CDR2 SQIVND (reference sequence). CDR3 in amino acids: CASRRDGVYGYTF. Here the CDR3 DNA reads TGTGCCAGTAGGCGGGACGGAGTCTATGGCTACACCTTC.

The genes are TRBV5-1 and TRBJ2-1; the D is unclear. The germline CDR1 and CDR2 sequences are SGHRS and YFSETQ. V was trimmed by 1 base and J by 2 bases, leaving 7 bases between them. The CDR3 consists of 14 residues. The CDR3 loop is CASSLNQAYNEQFF. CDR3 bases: TGCGCCAGCAGCTTGAATCAGGCCTACAATGAGCAGTTCTTC.

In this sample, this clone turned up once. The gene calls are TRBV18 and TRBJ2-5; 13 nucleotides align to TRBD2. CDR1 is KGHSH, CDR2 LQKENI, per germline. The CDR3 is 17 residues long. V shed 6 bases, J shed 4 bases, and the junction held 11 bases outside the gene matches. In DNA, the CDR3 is TGTGCCAGCTCGTTAGGACTAGCGGGAGTCTCGGGAGAGACCCAGTACTTC. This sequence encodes CASSLGLAGVSGETQYF.

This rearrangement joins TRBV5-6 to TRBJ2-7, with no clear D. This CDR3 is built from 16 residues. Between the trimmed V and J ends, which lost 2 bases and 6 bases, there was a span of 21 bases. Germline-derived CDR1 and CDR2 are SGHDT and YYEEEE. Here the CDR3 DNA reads TGTGCCAGCAGCTTTTCGGGTGTGGGTATCGTGGTCGAGCAGTACTTC. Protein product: CASSFSGVGIVVEQYF.

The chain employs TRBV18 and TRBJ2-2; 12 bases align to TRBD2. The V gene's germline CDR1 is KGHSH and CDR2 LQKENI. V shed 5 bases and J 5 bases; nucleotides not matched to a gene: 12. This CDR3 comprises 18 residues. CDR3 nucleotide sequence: TGTGCCAGCTCAAGGAAAAGACTAGCGGGAGATGGAACCGGGGAGCTGTTTTTT. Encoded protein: CASSRKRLAGDGTGELFF.

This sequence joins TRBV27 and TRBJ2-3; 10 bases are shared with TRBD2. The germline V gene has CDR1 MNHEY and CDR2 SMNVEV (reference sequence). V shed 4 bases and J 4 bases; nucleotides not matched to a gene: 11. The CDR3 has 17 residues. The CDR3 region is CASSSALRAGGSDTQYF. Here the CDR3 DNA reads TGTGCCAGCAGTTCCGCATTACGAGCGGGAGGGTCAGATACGCAGTATTTT.

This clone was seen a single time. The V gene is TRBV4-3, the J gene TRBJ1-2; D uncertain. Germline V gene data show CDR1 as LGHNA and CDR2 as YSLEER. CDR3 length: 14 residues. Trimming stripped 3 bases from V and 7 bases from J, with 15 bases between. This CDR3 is CASSQTIGGVGYTF. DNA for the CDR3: TGCGCCAGCAGCCAGACAATTGGCGGGGTTGGCTACACCTTC.

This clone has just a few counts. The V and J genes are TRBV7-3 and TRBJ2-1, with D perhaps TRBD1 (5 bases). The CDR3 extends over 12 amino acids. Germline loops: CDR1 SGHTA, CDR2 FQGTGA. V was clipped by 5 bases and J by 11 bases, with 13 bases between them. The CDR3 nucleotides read TGTGCCAGCAGCAGCCAGGGCGAGCAGCAGTTCTTC. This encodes CASSSQGEQQFF.

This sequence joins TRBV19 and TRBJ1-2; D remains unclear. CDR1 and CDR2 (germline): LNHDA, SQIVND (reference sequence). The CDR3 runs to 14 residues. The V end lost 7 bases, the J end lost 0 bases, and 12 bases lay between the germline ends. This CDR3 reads CASTRGLANYGYTF. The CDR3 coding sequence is TGTGCCAGTACGCGAGGGTTAGCTAACTATGGCTACACCTTC.

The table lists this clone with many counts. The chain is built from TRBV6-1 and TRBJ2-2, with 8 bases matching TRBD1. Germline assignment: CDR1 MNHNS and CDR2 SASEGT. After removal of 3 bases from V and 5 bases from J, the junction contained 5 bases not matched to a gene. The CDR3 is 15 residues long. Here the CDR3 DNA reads TGTGCCAGCAGTGACAGGGGGCGGGGTACCGGGGAGCTGTTTTTT. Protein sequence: CASSDRGRGTGELFF.

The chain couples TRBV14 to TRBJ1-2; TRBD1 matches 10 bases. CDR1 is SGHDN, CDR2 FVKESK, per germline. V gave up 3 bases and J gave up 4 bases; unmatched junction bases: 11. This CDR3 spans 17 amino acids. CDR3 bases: TGTGCCAGCAGCCACCGGAGACCCGGGACAGGGGTCTATGGCTACACCTTC. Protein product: CASSHRRPGTGVYGYTF. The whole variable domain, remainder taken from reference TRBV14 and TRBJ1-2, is EAGVTQFPSHSVIEKGQTVTLRCDPISGHDNLYWYRRVMGKEIKFLLHFVKESKQDESGMPNNRFLAERTGGTYSTLKVQPAELEDSGVYFCASSHRRPGTGVYGYTFGSGTRLTVV.